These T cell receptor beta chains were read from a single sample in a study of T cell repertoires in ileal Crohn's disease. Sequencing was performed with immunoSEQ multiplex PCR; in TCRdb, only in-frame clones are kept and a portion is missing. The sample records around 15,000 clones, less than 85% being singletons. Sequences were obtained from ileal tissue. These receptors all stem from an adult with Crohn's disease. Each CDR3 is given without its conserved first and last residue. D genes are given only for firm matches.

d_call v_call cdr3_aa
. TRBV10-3 AISVGFMTHVSQETQY
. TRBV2 ASRIGGALLYGYT
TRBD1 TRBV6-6 ASSYAGGQVGVLT
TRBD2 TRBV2 ASSEALLGLAVSTDTQY
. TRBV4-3 ASSLYYRASNTEAF
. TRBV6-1 ASSHTRSTEAF
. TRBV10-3 AISPPGQTTYEQY
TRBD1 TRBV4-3 ARSTGANSPLH
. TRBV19 ASRSTGNYGYT
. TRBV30 AWGGQSFLENSPLH
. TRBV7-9 ASTGENTGELF
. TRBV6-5 ASSYRNEQF
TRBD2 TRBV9 ASSFGPSGRRDTQY
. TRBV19 ASTGRTGSWF